This T cell receptor beta chain was documented in a study of control samples from healthy donors and cancer patients (dated by TCRdb to 2020 to 2022). Points on this clone: This clone's antigen is unknown. Base quality data are lacking; no much larger clone is found one base away.

V lost 6 bases and J lost 4 bases; the stretch between them is 12 bases long. For CDR1 and CDR2, the germline V gene lists SGHTA and FQGTGA. There are 13 amino acids in the CDR3, from cysteine to phenylalanine inclusive. Only the CDR3 DNA stays, 39 bases, in frame from base 1. Libraries were built with the immunoSEQ multiplex PCR assay. What TCRdb holds here is the immuneACCESS table cut down to in-frame rearrangements. Part of the clones is not present; checked against another copy, under half of the missing clones reflect an unresolved V gene, and the others are unexplained. The sample records over 90,000 clones, around nine tenths of which are singletons. Clones ranked in the top ten supply about 20% of the sample.

The sample consisted of PBMCs. The source of this sequence is a man aged 55 to 70 with lung cancer. The V and J segments used are TRBV7-3 and TRBJ1-2; a tentative D call is TRBD1 (6 bases match). The CDR3 in this case is CASSLEGVYGYTF. The DNA sequence is TGTGCCAGCAGTCTAGAGGGGGTCTATGGCTACACCTTC.